These 15 T cell receptor beta chains were sequenced from one sample in a study of cytomegalovirus exposure and HLA in healthy donors. The PCR employed 60 Vbeta primers together with 13 Jbeta primers. The repertoire was sequenced with immunoSEQ multiplex PCR; TCRdb's copy has only in-frame clones and lacks some. The sample has 140,000 to 150,000 clones; roughly 82% are singletons. The source material was PBMCs. The origin of the receptors is a young man in good health and CMV-seronegative.

This rearrangement joins TRBV6-4 to TRBJ1-6; perhaps TRBD1 as D (5 bases). The CDR3 is made up of 14 amino acids. Per germline, CDR1 MRHNA and CDR2 SNTAGT. V was shortened by 7 bases and J by 4 bases, with 11 bases between the two germline ends. CDR3 region: CASKLTDYNSPLHF. The DNA for the CDR3 is TGTGCCAGCAAACTGACAGATTATAATTCACCCCTCCACTTT.

The chain is built from TRBV28 and TRBJ2-5, with 7 positions matching TRBD1. Germline CDR1 is MDHEN and CDR2 is SYDVKM. Trimming at V came to 6 bases and at J to 3 bases, leaving 13 bases not matched to a gene. This CDR3 has 16 amino acids. CDR3 DNA sequence: TGTGCCAGCAGGACGAGGTACAGGGGTAGTGAAGAGACCCAGTACTTC. Amino acids: CASRTRYRGSEETQYF.

This sequence joins TRBV7-2 and TRBJ2-7, with D possibly matching TRBD2 (6 bases). The CDR3 sequence is 11 residues long. Per the germline V gene, CDR1 is SGHTA and CDR2 is FQGNSA. V was clipped by 9 bases and J by 3 bases, with 9 bases between them. CDR3 nucleotide sequence: TGTGCCAGTGGGGGGAACTACGAGCAGTACTTC. This codes for CASGGNYEQYF.

The V call is TRBV11-2, the J call TRBJ2-5, with unresolved D. CDR1 and CDR2 (germline): SGHAT, FQNNGV. V was cut by 1 base and J by 3 bases, with 6 bases left in between. This CDR3 region has 13 residues. This CDR3 reads CASSLGQKETQYF. The DNA for the CDR3 is TGTGCCAGCAGCTTAGGACAAAAAGAGACCCAGTACTTC. Full variable domain (remainder filled in from reference TRBV11-2 and TRBJ2-5): EAGVAQSPRYKIIEKRQSVAFWCNPISGHATLYWYQQILGQGPKLLIQFQNNGVVDDSQLPKDRFSAERLKGVDSTLKIQPAKLEDSAVYLCASSLGQKETQYFGPGTRLLVL.

Comments on this clone: At one boundary the junction diverges from the germline segment, which might be a read error. Distinct nucleotide sequences in the sample also encode this CDR3. The rearrangement joins TRBV28 to TRBJ2-6; maybe TRBD1 (5 bases). CDR1 is MDHEN and CDR2 is SYDVKM in the germline V gene. This CDR3 contains 15 residues. The CDR3, as DNA: TGTGCCAGCAGCCGCGACAGCTCTGGGGCCAACGGCCTGACTTTC. Its translation: CASSRDSSGANGLTF.

In regard to this clone: The junction departs from germline at one end; a sequencing error may be responsible. This sequence joins TRBV2 and TRBJ2-5; D is unclear. The J call may be mistaken, given a closer DNA end match to TRBJ2-7. The germline CDR1 and CDR2 sequences are SNHLY and FYNNEI. The CDR3 loop spans 14 amino acids. The CDR3 here is CASREAPEAYEQYF. CDR3 bases: TGTGCCAGCAGGGAAGCCCCTGAAGCCTACGAGCAGTACTTC.

The chain recombines TRBV6-6 with TRBJ1-4; D call uncertain. The CDR3 consists of 14 residues. Germline V gene lookup returns CDR1 MNHNY and CDR2 SVGAGI (reference sequence). Trimming cost V 7 bases and J 8 bases, with 17 bases left between them. In DNA form, the CDR3 reads TGTGCCAGCACCGCATTTGAGGGCCGCGAAAAACTGTTTTTT. Translating it yields CASTAFEGREKLFF.

The chain is built from TRBV5-1 and TRBJ2-7, with TRBD1 as a possible D gene (8 bases). In germline, CDR1 is SGHRS, CDR2 YFSETQ. The CDR3 extends over 17 amino acids. V dropped 4 bases and J dropped 1 base, with 21 bases sitting between them. The CDR3: CASSLGGGTGASYEQYF. The CDR3 DNA reads as TGCGCCAGCAGCCTGGGGGGAGGGACAGGCGCTTCCTACGAGCAGTACTTC.

DNA for the CDR3: TGTGCCAGCAGCTTGGGGAGAAACAATCAGCCCCAGCATTTT. Protein: CASSLGRNNQPQHF. V and J are TRBV7-9 and TRBJ1-5; no reliable D call. Germline loops: CDR1 SEHNR, CDR2 FQNEAQ (reference sequence). The CDR3 spans 14 residues. Between the trimmed V and J ends, which lost 3 bases and 3 bases, there was a span of 9 bases. Full variable domain (outside the CDR3, taken from reference TRBV7-9 and TRBJ1-5): DTGVSQNPRHKITKRGQNVTFRCDPISEHNRLYWYRQTLGQGPEFLTYFQNEAQLEKSRLLSDRFSAERPKGSFSTLEIQRTEQGDSAMYLCASSLGRNNQPQHFGDGTRLSIL.

The chain has TRBV11-3 and TRBJ2-5; D uncertain. Germline CDR1 is SGHNT and CDR2 is YENEEA. Trimming took 3 bases from V and 0 from J, leaving 8 bases between them. CDR3 length equals 14 residues. The CDR3 region has the DNA TGTGCCAGCAGCTTCAGGAAGGACCAAGAGACCCAGTACTTC. Protein: CASSFRKDQETQYF.

The chain has TRBV19 and TRBJ1-3; 8 nucleotides align to TRBD1. Germline assignment: CDR1 LNHDA and CDR2 SQIVND (reference sequence). This CDR3 comprises 15 residues. Trimming took 5 bases from V and 2 from J; bases not matched to a gene: 5. The CDR3 DNA follows: TGTGCCAGTAGTCTCGGGACAGGCGCTGGAAACACCATATATTTT. Translating it yields CASSLGTGAGNTIYF. The whole variable domain, remainder taken from reference TRBV19 and TRBJ1-3, is DGGITQSPKYLFRKEGQNVTLSCEQNLNHDAMYWYRQDPGQGLRLIYYSQIVNDFQKGDIAEGYSVSREKKESFPLTVTSAQKNPTAFYLCASSLGTGAGNTIYFGEGSWLTVV.

This chain connects TRBV7-2 to TRBJ2-3; 7 nucleotides agree with TRBD1. The CDR3 spans 15 residues. The V gene end was trimmed by 1 base and the J gene end by 3 bases; junction bases not matched to a gene: 4. CDR1 and CDR2 (germline): SGHTA, FQGNSA. The CDR3 loop is CASSLGQGRTDTQYF. DNA of the CDR3: TGTGCCAGCAGCTTAGGACAGGGCAGGACAGATACGCAGTATTTT. The full variable domain, with the rest looked up from reference TRBV7-2 and TRBJ2-3, is GAGVSQSPSNKVTEKGKDVELRCDPISGHTALYWYRQSLGQGLEFLIYFQGNSAPDKSGLPSDRFSAERTGGSVSTLTIQRTQQEDSAVYLCASSLGQGRTDTQYFGPGTRLTVL.

V gene TRBV28 combines with J gene TRBJ2-5, with 7 nucleotides matching TRBD2. Per germline, CDR1 MDHEN and CDR2 SYDVKM. The CDR3 runs 15 residues. J gave up 5 bases and V 4 bases, and 10 bases lay outside the gene matches. CDR3 amino acids: CASSWEGGRVETQYF. CDR3 DNA sequence: TGTGCCAGCAGTTGGGAGGGAGGGCGCGTGGAGACCCAGTACTTC.

The chain has TRBV19 and TRBJ1-5, with D possibly being TRBD1 (6 bases). V was trimmed by 7 bases and J by 0 bases, leaving 22 bases between them. The CDR3 runs to 18 residues. CDR1 and CDR2 (germline): LNHDA, SQIVND (reference sequence). The CDR3 DNA is TGTGCCAGTAAAACCCGAGGGGGAGGGAGCTATAGCAATCAGCCCCAGCATTTT. This gives the protein CASKTRGGGSYSNQPQHF.

The chain couples TRBV10-1 to TRBJ2-1; the match to TRBD2 covers 13 bases. In germline, CDR1 is WNHNN, CDR2 SYGVQD (reference sequence). After removal of 4 bases from V and 3 bases from J, the junction contained 3 bases not matched to a gene. CDR3 length: 16 residues. CDR3 sequence: CASSGLAGGLYNEQFF. In nucleotides, the CDR3 is TGCGCCAGCAGTGGACTAGCGGGAGGACTCTACAATGAGCAGTTCTTC.